These T cell receptor beta chains were read from a single sample in a study of T cell repertoires in cytomegalovirus infection. In TCRdb, the reads were re-called with MiXCR into one record per CDR3 protein. The table has 250,000 to 300,000 distinct CDR3 sequences, 8% to 9.5% seen once; the top ten hold around 16%. The source material was PBMCs. The receptors stem from a human donor in good health (CMV status not recorded). Some clones in this sample may be carry-over from other donors' samples. Both conserved end residues are part of each CDR3. Each record gives: V gene, J gene, clone size, D gene, CDR3 DNA, CDR3 protein. A D gene is named only where the DNA matches it firmly. A row's size may be missing; if present it is once, few, many or a size class.

TRBV20-1,TRBJ2-5,NA,TRBD1,TGCAGTGCGACACAGGGGCGGAACCAAGAGACCCAGTACTTC,CSATQGRNQETQYF
TRBV6-1,TRBJ2-5,many,NA,TGTGCCAGCCATCGAGGTACGGTGGAGACCCAGTACTTC,CASHRGTVETQYF
TRBV7-2,TRBJ1-5,many,TRBD1,TGTGCCAGCAGCCCCACAGGGGTTCCCCGTTATGCCCAGCATTTT,CASSPTGVPRYAQHF
TRBV6-2/TRBV6-3,TRBJ1-5,many,NA,TGTGCCAGCAGTTACGATAGGGATCAGCCCCAGCATTTT,CASSYDRDQPQHF
TRBV7-2,TRBJ2-7,many,NA,TGTGCCAGCAGCGTAGCCGGGACACAGTCCTACGAGCAGTACTTC,CASSVAGTQSYEQYF
TRBV20-1,TRBJ2-5,NA,NA,TGCAGTGCTAGAGATTTCCCAAGTGGGGAGACCCAGTACTTC,CSARDFPSGETQYF
TRBV7-2,TRBJ2-1,many,TRBD2,TGTGCCAGCAGCTTTTTAGGGCGGGGGGGGAATGAGCAGTTCTTC,CASSFLGRGGNEQFF
TRBV28,TRBJ2-7,many,TRBD1,TGTGCCAGCAGCGAGACCTTGGGACAGGGTTCGTACGAGCAGTACTTC,CASSETLGQGSYEQYF
TRBV15,TRBJ1-5,many,NA,TGTGCCACCAGCAGAGACCCGAGAGGCAATCAGCCCCAGCATTTT,CATSRDPRGNQPQHF
TRBV29-1,TRBJ2-5,NA,NA,TGCAGCGTAGAGCCAAACCAAGGGAAGACCCAGTACTTC,CSVEPNQGKTQYF
TRBV3-1,TRBJ1-1,many,NA,TGTGCCAGCAGCCAGGTTTCGACGGGTGAAGCTTTCTTT,CASSQVSTGEAFF
TRBV2,TRBJ2-1,NA,TRBD2,TGTGCCAGCTCCCAACTAGCGGGAGTTCCCCCGAGCAATGAGCAGTTCTTC,CASSQLAGVPPSNEQFF
TRBV5-1,TRBJ2-3,NA,TRBD1,TGCGCCAGCAGCTTGGTTGGGACAGGGGGCCGTTTTACAGATACGCAGTATTTT,CASSLVGTGGRFTDTQYF
TRBV5-1,TRBJ2-5,NA,NA,TGCGCCAGTGGGGAACAGCCGGGGGAGACCCAGTACTTC,CASGEQPGETQYF
TRBV5-1,TRBJ1-2,many,NA,TGCGCCAGCAGCTTGGAGGGCAGGGACCATGGCTACACCTTC,CASSLEGRDHGYTF
TRBV7-2,TRBJ1-6,many,NA,TGTGCCAGCAGCTTAGGACGAGGGAATTCACCCCTCCACTTT,CASSLGRGNSPLHF
TRBV7-7,TRBJ2-5,few,NA,TGTGCCAGCAGCTCACATCCATTGGAGACCCAGTACTTC,CASSSHPLETQYF
TRBV6-1,TRBJ1-1,many,NA,TGTGCCAGCAGGGATAAAGACACTGAAGCTTTCTTT,CASRDKDTEAFF
TRBV25-1,TRBJ2-4,NA,NA,TGTGCCAGCAGTGAAGGAGGCATTCAGTACTTC,CASSEGGIQYF
TRBV7-3,TRBJ2-1,many,TRBD1,TGTGCCAGCAGCCCCCTTGGGGACAGCTACAATGAGCAGTTCTTC,CASSPLGDSYNEQFF
TRBV27,TRBJ2-7,once,TRBD1,TGTGCCAGCAGTTCCGGACAGGGGGAGCGGTACTTC,CASSSGQGERYF
TRBV7-2,TRBJ2-1,many,TRBD2,TGTGCCAGCAGCTTCCGACTAGCGGGGGGGCCTTGGAATGAGCAGTTCTTC,CASSFRLAGGPWNEQFF
TRBV20-1,TRBJ1-5,many,NA,TGCAGTGCTGGCACAGGAGCACCAAATCAGCCCCAGCATTTT,CSAGTGAPNQPQHF
TRBV19,TRBJ1-5,once,NA,TGTGCCAGTAGTGTAAGATTACAGAACAGCAATCAGCCCCAGCATTTT,CASSVRLQNSNQPQHF
TRBV7-9,TRBJ1-6,NA,NA,TGTGCCAGCAGCCACCAAAGGGATAATTCACCCCTCCACTTT,CASSHQRDNSPLHF
TRBV20-1,TRBJ2-7,NA,TRBD2,TGCAGTGCTACACTAGCGGGAGGAACATACGAGCAGTACTTC,CSATLAGGTYEQYF
TRBV12-3/TRBV12-4,TRBJ1-1,many,TRBD1,TGTGCCAGCAGTTTAGACACAGGGGCAAGCACTGAAGCTTTCTTT,CASSLDTGASTEAFF
TRBV30,TRBJ1-1,NA,NA,TGTGCCTGGAAAGGACTCTCGGTTAACACTGAAGCTTTCTTT,CAWKGLSVNTEAFF
TRBV20-1,TRBJ2-7,few,NA,TGCAGTGCTGAAGGGGGGGGGCGTTCGTACGAGCAGTACTTC,CSAEGGGRSYEQYF
TRBV5-3,TRBJ2-7,few,NA,TGTGCCAGCAGCTTGGTATGGGCGGGGCAGAGAGTCTACGAGCAGTACTTC,CASSLVWAGQRVYEQYF
TRBV28,TRBJ1-5,many,TRBD1,TGTGCCAGCAGTTTCTTGACAGGGGGTAGGGATCAGCCCCAGCATTTT,CASSFLTGGRDQPQHF
TRBV7-9,TRBJ2-5,few,NA,TGTGCCAGCAGCCCAACAGCTAGGTACCAAGAGACCCAGTACTTC,CASSPTARYQETQYF
TRBV7-9,TRBJ1-1,many,NA,TGTGCCACCGGCCAGGTGAACACTGAAGCTTTCTTT,CATGQVNTEAFF
TRBV19,TRBJ1-2,many,NA,TGTGCCAGTAGTATAATTGCTCTTCGGGATGGCTACACCTTC,CASSIIALRDGYTF
TRBV7-9,TRBJ1-6,NA,NA,TGTGCCAGCAGCTCGGGAGGGAATAATTCACCCCTCCACTTT,CASSSGGNNSPLHF
TRBV20-1,TRBJ1-4,NA,NA,TGCAGTGCTAGAGATTGGCAGGGACTGAATGAAAAACTGTTTTTT,CSARDWQGLNEKLFF
TRBV25-1,TRBJ2-7,many,TRBD1,TGTGCCAGTAAGACAGGGGGCTCCGCCGAGCAGTACTTC,CASKTGGSAEQYF
TRBV28,TRBJ1-5,many,NA,TGTGCCAGCAGTCCCAGCTACGCACCTTCGGATCAGCCCCAGCATTTT,CASSPSYAPSDQPQHF
TRBV11-2,TRBJ1-1,NA,TRBD1,TGTGCCAGCAGCTTAACTCTGAGGACAGGGCAAGGAACTGAAGCTTTCTTT,CASSLTLRTGQGTEAFF
TRBV11-2,TRBJ2-3,many,NA,TGTGCCAGCAGCCTCCGATGGCCCCGGGCACACACAGATACGCAGTATTTT,CASSLRWPRAHTDTQYF
TRBV7-6,TRBJ2-2,many,TRBD2,TGTGCCAGCAGCCTACTCCGGGGACAGGGACTAGCGGGGCCTAGATTCGCGAACACCGGGGAGCTGTTTTTT,CASSLLRGQGLAGPRFANTGELFF
TRBV15,TRBJ1-2,NA,TRBD1,TGTGCCACCAGCAGAGGACGGGACAGGGGAGGCGGCTACACCTTC,CATSRGRDRGGGYTF
TRBV20-1,TRBJ1-1,many,NA,TGCAGTGCCTTGACCCCCGGAGGGAACACTGAAGCTTTCTTT,CSALTPGGNTEAFF
TRBV7-2,TRBJ2-7,medium-sized,NA,TGTGCCAGCAGCTTGCAGGGAGGCTACTACGAGCAGTACTTC,CASSLQGGYYEQYF
TRBV18,TRBJ1-5,few,NA,TGTGCCAGCTCGCACCGACGGGAGGAGGAGGGCAATCAGCCCCAGCATTTT,CASSHRREEEGNQPQHF
TRBV24-1,TRBJ2-1,many,NA,TGTGCCACCAGTGACCGCGGGACTTTCTCCTACAATGAGCAGTTCTTC,CATSDRGTFSYNEQFF
TRBV28,TRBJ2-2,many,NA,TGTGCCAGCAGTTTATATGGCAACCTGAACACCGGGGAGCTGTTTTTT,CASSLYGNLNTGELFF
TRBV5-4,TRBJ1-1,few,NA,TGTGCCAGCACCCTGGGTCAAGGGGGGCTCACTGAAGCTTTCTTT,CASTLGQGGLTEAFF
TRBV4-1,TRBJ2-1,few,TRBD2,TGCGCCAGCAGCCAAGCAAACGGACTAGGCTACAATGAGCAGTTCTTC,CASSQANGLGYNEQFF
TRBV4-2,TRBJ1-5,many,NA,TGTGCCAGCAGCCAAGATGGGGTTAGCAATCAGCCCCAGCATTTT,CASSQDGVSNQPQHF
TRBV7-2,TRBJ2-7,many,TRBD2,TGTGCCAGCAGCCCCTACGAGGGACTAGCGGGATGGTACGAGCAGTACTTC,CASSPYEGLAGWYEQYF
TRBV19,TRBJ2-2,NA,NA,TGTGCCAGTAGTATTCGGAGCTCGAACACCGGGGAGCTGTTTTTT,CASSIRSSNTGELFF
TRBV7-2,TRBJ2-3,many,NA,TGTGCCAGCATACATCGGCCCATCCCAGATACGCAGTATTTT,CASIHRPIPDTQYF
TRBV28,TRBJ1-6,many,TRBD1,TGTGCCAGCCTCCCCGGACAGGGAAATTCACCCCTCCACTTT,CASLPGQGNSPLHF